The sequence of this T cell receptor beta chain was determined in a study of T-cell reconstitution after alpha-beta-depleted transplantation in children. The study, taken as a whole, reports: Two months or so post-transplant, alpha-beta T cells reportedly derived from several hundred expanded graft clones. There were some patients whose high TCRbeta diversity at day 60 came from surviving recipient T cells and thymic progenitors. Most T-cell counts and diversity one year after the transplant came from T cells that were newly produced.

This clonotype was seen at least ten times. What it recognizes is unknown. Molecular barcoding with unique molecular identifiers was used for the TCRbeta library. Each CDR3 protein is one row after TCRdb ran MiXCR on the PCR reads. The sample comprises 280,000 or so distinct CDR3 sequences, 11% of which are singletons, and about 25% rests with the top ten. CDR3 length equals 14 residues. V lost 5 bases and J lost 3, with 13 bases in between. Germline values: CDR1 SGHVS, CDR2 FQNEAQ. The chain employs TRBV7-8 and TRBJ1-1; maybe TRBD1 (6 bases). The sequencing here drew on peripheral blood, taken 180 days after TCRalphabeta/CD19-depleted stem cell transplant. The source of this sequence is a male patient aged 2-10 years who had a stem cell transplant for chronic granulomatous disease, so the T cells may come from the graft donor. In DNA, the CDR3 is TGTGCCAGCAGCCGCTCCCAGGGGTACACTGAAGCTTTCTTT. It translates to CASSRSQGYTEAFF.